A selection of T cell receptor beta chains follows, all from one sample in a study of regulatory T cells in long-lasting Graves disease. TCRdb reanalysed the multiplex PCR reads using MiXCR and keeps one entry per CDR3 protein. This sample yields under 300,000 distinct CDR3 sequences, of which around 20% are seen a single time; 14% belongs to the top ten. The sequences come from peripheral blood mononuclear cells (PBMCs), collected at new diagnosis, from a patient treated with antithyroid drugs. These receptors originate from a female donor with Graves disease. CDR3s include the opening cysteine and the closing phenylalanine or tryptophan. Fields, in order: clone size, V gene, J gene, D gene, CDR3 DNA, CDR3 protein. The D gene is left open where the match is weak. For some rows the clone size is stated as once, few or many, or as a class when expanded; others skip it.

clone_size: few; v_call: TRBV6-2/TRBV6-3; j_call: TRBJ2-2; d_call: .; cdr3_nt: TGTGCCAGCAGTTACGAAAGGGGTGGGACCGGGGAGCTGTTTTTT; cdr3_aa: CASSYERGGTGELFF
clone_size: many; v_call: TRBV20-1; j_call: TRBJ2-3; d_call: .; cdr3_nt: TGCAGTGCCCGGGACGGATTCACAGATACGCAGTATTTT; cdr3_aa: CSARDGFTDTQYF
clone_size: .; v_call: TRBV2; j_call: TRBJ2-5; d_call: .; cdr3_nt: TGTGCCAGCCACAAACAGGAAGAGACCCAGTACTTC; cdr3_aa: CASHKQEETQYF
clone_size: few; v_call: TRBV18; j_call: TRBJ2-2; d_call: TRBD2; cdr3_nt: TGTGCCAGCTCACCAACACTCCCGGGTAGCGGGGCCGGGGCCGGGGAGCTGTTTTTT; cdr3_aa: CASSPTLPGSGAGAGELFF
clone_size: .; v_call: TRBV5-1; j_call: TRBJ1-1; d_call: TRBD1; cdr3_nt: TGCGCCAGCAGCCTCGGACAGGGGGAGGTCGCTTTCTTT; cdr3_aa: CASSLGQGEVAFF
clone_size: many; v_call: TRBV6-2/TRBV6-3; j_call: TRBJ2-6; d_call: .; cdr3_nt: TGTGCCAGCAGTTCCGGAAGCTCTGGGGCCAACGTCCTGACTTTC; cdr3_aa: CASSSGSSGANVLTF
clone_size: many; v_call: TRBV20-1; j_call: TRBJ1-5; d_call: .; cdr3_nt: TGCAGTGCTAGAGGGCAGCCATATAGCAATCAGCCCCAGCATTTT; cdr3_aa: CSARGQPYSNQPQHF
clone_size: many; v_call: TRBV6-2/TRBV6-3; j_call: TRBJ1-1; d_call: TRBD1; cdr3_nt: TGTGCCAGCTCCGAAAAAACAGGGGTGACTGAAGCTTTCTTT; cdr3_aa: CASSEKTGVTEAFF
clone_size: few; v_call: TRBV3-1; j_call: TRBJ2-1; d_call: TRBD2; cdr3_nt: TGTGCCAGCAGCCAGCTAGCGGGAGAGACCTACAATGAGCAGTTCTTC; cdr3_aa: CASSQLAGETYNEQFF
clone_size: many; v_call: TRBV20-1; j_call: TRBJ2-1; d_call: .; cdr3_nt: TGCAGTGCTTCGGTAGCGGTGGGGGGTGAGCAGTTCTTC; cdr3_aa: CSASVAVGGEQFF
clone_size: many; v_call: TRBV29-1; j_call: TRBJ2-1; d_call: TRBD2; cdr3_nt: TGCAGCGACGGACTAGCGGGGGTAAATGAGCAGTTCTTC; cdr3_aa: CSDGLAGVNEQFF
clone_size: many; v_call: TRBV28; j_call: TRBJ2-3; d_call: TRBD2; cdr3_nt: TGTGCCAGCAGTACGGGGACTAGCGCAGATACGCAGTATTTT; cdr3_aa: CASSTGTSADTQYF
clone_size: .; v_call: TRBV6-1; j_call: TRBJ1-4; d_call: .; cdr3_nt: TGTGCCAGCAGTACACGGCTCAGGACTATAACAACTAATGAAAAACTGTTTTTT; cdr3_aa: CASSTRLRTITTNEKLFF
clone_size: many; v_call: TRBV7-9; j_call: TRBJ2-1; d_call: TRBD2; cdr3_nt: TGTGCCAGCAGCGTAAGACTAGCGGGGGGGCCAAATGAGCAGTTCTTC; cdr3_aa: CASSVRLAGGPNEQFF
clone_size: many; v_call: TRBV2; j_call: TRBJ2-2; d_call: .; cdr3_nt: TGTGCCAGCACCAACCACGGGGGGGAGCTGTTTTTT; cdr3_aa: CASTNHGGELFF
clone_size: .; v_call: TRBV6-2/TRBV6-3; j_call: TRBJ2-1; d_call: .; cdr3_nt: TGTGCCAGCAGGGACGGAGGCTCGTACAATGAGCAGTTCTTC; cdr3_aa: CASRDGGSYNEQFF
clone_size: many; v_call: TRBV3-1; j_call: TRBJ2-1; d_call: TRBD2; cdr3_nt: TGTGCCAGCAGCCAAGATCCGGTACTAGCGGGAGGCAATGAGCAGTTCTTC; cdr3_aa: CASSQDPVLAGGNEQFF
clone_size: many; v_call: TRBV7-3; j_call: TRBJ2-1; d_call: .; cdr3_nt: TGTGCCAGCAGCTCCCGACTAGTCCCCTCCTACAATGAGCAGTTCTTC; cdr3_aa: CASSSRLVPSYNEQFF
clone_size: many; v_call: TRBV7-2; j_call: TRBJ2-5; d_call: TRBD1; cdr3_nt: TGTGCCAGCAGCCTCGGGACAGGGGGCAGGCAAGAGACCCAGTACTTC; cdr3_aa: CASSLGTGGRQETQYF
clone_size: .; v_call: TRBV27; j_call: TRBJ2-3; d_call: .; cdr3_nt: TGTGCCAGCAGTACCTACCGACAGGTACTCACAGATACGCAGTATTTT; cdr3_aa: CASSTYRQVLTDTQYF
clone_size: many; v_call: TRBV7-2; j_call: TRBJ2-2; d_call: TRBD1; cdr3_nt: TGTGCCAGCAGCCCCGGACAGGCGTACACCGGGGAGCTGTTTTTT; cdr3_aa: CASSPGQAYTGELFF
clone_size: many; v_call: TRBV20-1; j_call: TRBJ2-2; d_call: .; cdr3_nt: TGCAGTGCTAGATCCGGGATCAACACCGGGGAGCTGTTTTTT; cdr3_aa: CSARSGINTGELFF
clone_size: many; v_call: TRBV7-8; j_call: TRBJ2-7; d_call: TRBD2; cdr3_nt: TGTGCCAGCAGCCCCTCCACTAGCGGGAACTACGAGCAGTACTTC; cdr3_aa: CASSPSTSGNYEQYF
clone_size: many; v_call: TRBV11-2; j_call: TRBJ2-1; d_call: TRBD2; cdr3_nt: TGTGCCAGCAGACCGTCGGGTCTGCGGGAGGGGAACGAGCAGTTCTTC; cdr3_aa: CASRPSGLREGNEQFF
clone_size: .; v_call: TRBV7-3; j_call: TRBJ2-7; d_call: .; cdr3_nt: TGTGCCAGCAGCTTAAGTTCGGCAGGAAACTCCTACAAGCAGTACTTC; cdr3_aa: CASSLSSAGNSYKQYF
clone_size: many; v_call: TRBV27; j_call: TRBJ2-3; d_call: .; cdr3_nt: TGTGCCAGCTCTAAGGGGGGGAAATTCACAGATACGCAGTATTTT; cdr3_aa: CASSKGGKFTDTQYF
clone_size: .; v_call: TRBV19; j_call: TRBJ2-4; d_call: .; cdr3_nt: TGTGCCAGTAGTACCATCCAAGGGCGGAACATTCAGTACTTC; cdr3_aa: CASSTIQGRNIQYF
clone_size: few; v_call: TRBV6-1; j_call: TRBJ2-3; d_call: .; cdr3_nt: TGTGCCAGCAGCCAATCGCTAGGGGATACGCAGTATTTT; cdr3_aa: CASSQSLGDTQYF
clone_size: few; v_call: TRBV9; j_call: TRBJ2-5; d_call: TRBD2; cdr3_nt: TGTGCCAGCAGCAAAGGGACTAGCGGGGGATTACAAGAGGCCCAGTACTTC; cdr3_aa: CASSKGTSGGLQEAQYF
clone_size: many; v_call: TRBV4-2; j_call: TRBJ1-5; d_call: .; cdr3_nt: TGTGCCAGCAGCCAAGATGGGGGCAGCAATCAGCCCCAGCATTTT; cdr3_aa: CASSQDGGSNQPQHF
clone_size: many; v_call: TRBV2; j_call: TRBJ1-3; d_call: .; cdr3_nt: TGTGCCAGCAGTATGGGACCGCTCTCTGGAAACACCATATATTTT; cdr3_aa: CASSMGPLSGNTIYF
clone_size: many; v_call: TRBV20-1; j_call: TRBJ1-6; d_call: .; cdr3_nt: TGCAGTGCTGAGGACCGGAGCTCCTATAATTCACCCCTCCACTTT; cdr3_aa: CSAEDRSSYNSPLHF
clone_size: many; v_call: TRBV18; j_call: TRBJ2-1; d_call: .; cdr3_nt: TGTGCCAGCTCACAACAGGGATCCAATGAGCAGTTCTTC; cdr3_aa: CASSQQGSNEQFF
clone_size: many; v_call: TRBV5-1; j_call: TRBJ1-1; d_call: TRBD1; cdr3_nt: TGCGCCAGCAGCTTGTACCCGGGACAGGGAGGAGCTTTCTTT; cdr3_aa: CASSLYPGQGGAFF
clone_size: many; v_call: TRBV7-2; j_call: TRBJ1-6; d_call: .; cdr3_nt: TGTGCCAGCAGCTTAGCGTCCAGCATCTATAATTCACCCCTCCACTTT; cdr3_aa: CASSLASSIYNSPLHF
clone_size: many; v_call: TRBV28; j_call: TRBJ1-5; d_call: .; cdr3_nt: TGTGCCAGCAGCCCACCATTGGAACAACGCAATCAGCCCCAGCATTTT; cdr3_aa: CASSPPLEQRNQPQHF
clone_size: few; v_call: TRBV11-2; j_call: TRBJ2-2; d_call: .; cdr3_nt: TGTGCCAGCAGTCCACGGGGGGCGGCGAACACCGGGGAGCTGTTTTTT; cdr3_aa: CASSPRGAANTGELFF
clone_size: once; v_call: TRBV6-8; j_call: TRBJ1-1; d_call: .; cdr3_nt: TGTGCCAGCAGTCCTTCAGGATACACTGAAGCTTTCTTT; cdr3_aa: CASSPSGYTEAFF
clone_size: .; v_call: TRBV12-3/TRBV12-4; j_call: TRBJ2-3; d_call: TRBD2; cdr3_nt: TGTGCCAGCAGTCCACCGGGACTAGCGGGATGGACAGATACGCAGTATTTT; cdr3_aa: CASSPPGLAGWTDTQYF
clone_size: .; v_call: TRBV6-1; j_call: TRBJ2-1; d_call: TRBD2; cdr3_nt: TGTGCCAGCAGTCCATCTAGCGGGGACTACAATGAGCAGTTCTTC; cdr3_aa: CASSPSSGDYNEQFF
clone_size: many; v_call: TRBV5-1; j_call: TRBJ1-5; d_call: .; cdr3_nt: TGCGCCAGCAGCTTGGATCCGGGGAATCAGCCCCAGCATTTT; cdr3_aa: CASSLDPGNQPQHF